This TCR beta chain was captured in a study of T cell responses to AZD1222 COVID-19 vaccine. Study-level findings and limits: Of the AZD1222 recipients, only 5 to 7 were seropositive at baseline.

With V trimmed by 7 bases and J by 10 bases, 7 bases remained unmatched. The length of the CDR3 is 14 residues. Germline V lookup: CDR1 SNHLY, CDR2 FYNNEI. Details on this clone: What it recognizes is unknown.

Produced via immunoSEQ multiplex PCR; TCRdb's table is partial and in-frame only. The sample carries under 130,000 clones, about nine tenths recorded once. The V and J genes are TRBV2 and TRBJ2-2; 12 nucleotides match TRBD1. This TCR was sampled from an adult in good health. Material: peripheral blood, obtained on day 0 of AZD1222 vaccination. In nucleotides, the CDR3 is TGTGCCAGCATTCGGTGGGACAGGGGGCAGGAGCTGTTTTTT. Its translation: CASIRWDRGQELFF.